This is a list of T cell receptor beta chains from one sample in a study of human T cells and chemical hapten exposure. In TCRdb, the RACE reads were re-called with MiXCR into one record per CDR3 protein. The sample yields about 73,000 distinct CDR3 sequences, 6.5% to 10% seen once. The specimen comprised whole blood, sampled in connection with sensitization to the hapten diphenylcyclopropenone (DPC). The receptors come from a woman aged 50 to 60 with alopecia areata. Some clones in this sample may be carry-over from other donors' samples. The CDR3 runs from the conserved cysteine through the conserved F or W. D genes are given only for firm matches. Rows may omit the clone size; those that give it use once, few, many or a size class.

abundance: many; v_gene: TRBV20-1; d_gene: .; j_gene: TRBJ2-3; len: 14; CDR3aa: CSARVRASTDTQYF; CDR3nt: TGCAGTGCTAGGGTCCGGGCAAGCACAGATACGCAGTATTTT
abundance: few; v_gene: TRBV6-1; d_gene: .; j_gene: TRBJ2-7; len: 15; CDR3aa: CASSELPGGLYEQYF; CDR3nt: TGTGCCAGCAGTGAACTCCCTGGGGGGCTCTACGAGCAGTACTTC
abundance: few; v_gene: TRBV20-1; d_gene: .; j_gene: TRBJ2-5; len: 11; CDR3aa: CSARSGETQYF; CDR3nt: TGCAGTGCTAGGTCGGGAGAGACCCAGTACTTC
abundance: .; v_gene: TRBV28; d_gene: .; j_gene: TRBJ1-3; len: 15; CDR3aa: CASSPSLISGNTIYF; CDR3nt: TGTGCCAGCAGCCCTTCGCTGATTTCTGGAAACACCATATATTTT
abundance: many; v_gene: TRBV20-1; d_gene: TRBD2; j_gene: TRBJ2-1; len: 15; CDR3aa: CSAGKGLAAYNEQFF; CDR3nt: TGCAGTGCTGGTAAGGGACTAGCGGCCTACAATGAGCAGTTCTTC
abundance: .; v_gene: TRBV13; d_gene: .; j_gene: TRBJ2-5; len: 14; CDR3aa: CASSFGLAPETQYF; CDR3nt: TGTGCCAGCAGCTTCGGGCTAGCTCCGGAGACCCAGTACTTC
abundance: few; v_gene: TRBV7-2; d_gene: .; j_gene: TRBJ1-5; len: 15; CDR3aa: CASSLLEGSNQPQHF; CDR3nt: TGTGCCAGCAGCTTACTGGAGGGTAGCAATCAGCCCCAGCATTTT
abundance: many; v_gene: TRBV12-3/TRBV12-4; d_gene: .; j_gene: TRBJ2-3; len: 14; CDR3aa: CASSSSGGTDTQYF; CDR3nt: TGTGCCAGCAGTTCTAGTGGAGGCACAGATACGCAGTATTTT
abundance: many; v_gene: TRBV5-6; d_gene: .; j_gene: TRBJ2-3; len: 14; CDR3aa: CASSFGGSEDTQYF; CDR3nt: TGTGCCAGCAGCTTCGGGGGCTCTGAAGATACGCAGTATTTT
abundance: many; v_gene: TRBV11-2; d_gene: .; j_gene: TRBJ2-3; len: 14; CDR3aa: CASSPLRQFHTQYF; CDR3nt: TGTGCCAGCAGCCCACTCCGACAGTTCCATACGCAGTATTTT
abundance: .; v_gene: TRBV27; d_gene: .; j_gene: TRBJ2-7; len: 15; CDR3aa: CASSRQGLMSYEQYF; CDR3nt: TGTGCCAGCAGTCGGCAGGGCCTTATGAGCTACGAGCAGTACTTC
abundance: many; v_gene: TRBV6-1; d_gene: .; j_gene: TRBJ1-2; len: 16; CDR3aa: CASSEAWAGATYGYTF; CDR3nt: TGTGCCAGCAGTGAAGCTTGGGCAGGGGCGACTTATGGCTACACCTTC
abundance: .; v_gene: TRBV12-3/TRBV12-4; d_gene: .; j_gene: TRBJ2-1; len: 15; CDR3aa: CASSLGQSSYNEQFF; CDR3nt: TGTGCCAGCAGCCTCGGACAGTCTTCCTACAATGAGCAGTTCTTC
abundance: .; v_gene: TRBV29-1; d_gene: TRBD1; j_gene: TRBJ1-4; len: 11; CDR3aa: CSVGDRGTGFF; CDR3nt: TGCAGCGTTGGGGACCGCGGGACAGGGTTTTTT
abundance: .; v_gene: TRBV7-2; d_gene: .; j_gene: TRBJ1-1; len: 13; CDR3aa: CAITRGVGTEAFF; CDR3nt: TGTGCCATAACTCGAGGTGTAGGCACTGAAGCTTTCTTT
abundance: many; v_gene: TRBV7-9; d_gene: TRBD2; j_gene: TRBJ2-1; len: 16; CDR3aa: CASSFSSGGLYNEQFF; CDR3nt: TGTGCCAGCAGCTTTTCTAGCGGGGGACTCTACAATGAGCAGTTCTTC
abundance: .; v_gene: TRBV27; d_gene: .; j_gene: TRBJ1-2; len: 14; CDR3aa: CASSSGTGVGGYTF; CDR3nt: TGTGCCAGCAGTTCCGGGACGGGGGTTGGCGGCTACACCTTC
abundance: .; v_gene: TRBV24-1; d_gene: .; j_gene: TRBJ2-7; len: 12; CDR3aa: CATTRGVSEQYF; CDR3nt: TGTGCCACCACCCGAGGGGTCAGCGAGCAGTACTTC
abundance: .; v_gene: TRBV6-6; d_gene: TRBD1; j_gene: TRBJ2-7; len: 16; CDR3aa: CASSYEGQVLSYEQYF; CDR3nt: TGTGCCAGCAGTTACGAAGGACAGGTCCTTTCCTACGAGCAGTACTTC
abundance: few; v_gene: TRBV7-2; d_gene: TRBD2; j_gene: TRBJ2-3; len: 15; CDR3aa: CASSPDAGGADTQYF; CDR3nt: TGTGCCAGCAGCCCGGACGCTGGGGGGGCAGATACGCAGTATTTT
abundance: .; v_gene: TRBV13; d_gene: TRBD1; j_gene: TRBJ2-1; len: 16; CDR3aa: CASSVGTGGPRNEQFF; CDR3nt: TGTGCCAGCAGCGTAGGAACAGGGGGCCCGAGGAATGAGCAGTTCTTC
abundance: few; v_gene: TRBV10-3; d_gene: .; j_gene: TRBJ2-1; len: 14; CDR3aa: CAISEPKDRDEQFF; CDR3nt: TGTGCCATCAGTGAGCCCAAAGACCGGGATGAGCAGTTCTTC
abundance: .; v_gene: TRBV15; d_gene: .; j_gene: TRBJ2-5; len: 13; CDR3aa: CATSRAGSETQYF; CDR3nt: TGTGCCACCAGCAGGGCAGGGTCCGAGACCCAGTACTTC
abundance: .; v_gene: TRBV6-2/TRBV6-3; d_gene: .; j_gene: TRBJ1-1; len: 13; CDR3aa: CASTEGGPAEAFF; CDR3nt: TGTGCCAGCACTGAGGGAGGACCCGCTGAAGCTTTCTTT
abundance: .; v_gene: TRBV20-1; d_gene: TRBD1; j_gene: TRBJ2-7; len: 13; CDR3aa: CSASTPGQGLQYF; CDR3nt: TGCAGTGCTTCCACTCCGGGACAGGGTCTCCAGTACTTC
abundance: few; v_gene: TRBV20-1; d_gene: TRBD1; j_gene: TRBJ1-2; len: 16; CDR3aa: CSARDSAAGGCYGYTF; CDR3nt: TGCAGTGCTAGAGATTCCGCCGCAGGGGGCTGCTATGGCTACACCTTC
abundance: .; v_gene: TRBV6-2/TRBV6-3; d_gene: .; j_gene: TRBJ2-1; len: 13; CDR3aa: CASSSGFYNEQFF; CDR3nt: TGTGCCAGCAGTTCGGGGTTTTACAATGAGCAGTTCTTC
abundance: many; v_gene: TRBV5-1; d_gene: .; j_gene: TRBJ1-1; len: 13; CDR3aa: CASRTARRTEAFF; CDR3nt: TGCGCCAGCAGGACAGCCCGTAGGACTGAAGCTTTCTTT
abundance: .; v_gene: TRBV5-1; d_gene: .; j_gene: TRBJ2-1; len: 15; CDR3aa: CASSLQGPGMDEQFF; CDR3nt: TGCGCCAGCAGCTTGCAAGGTCCCGGGATGGATGAGCAGTTCTTC
abundance: .; v_gene: TRBV6-1; d_gene: TRBD2; j_gene: TRBJ2-1; len: 16; CDR3aa: CASRNRGLAGGNEQFF; CDR3nt: TGTGCCAGCAGAAACCGGGGACTAGCGGGGGGAAATGAGCAGTTCTTC
abundance: many; v_gene: TRBV6-1; d_gene: TRBD1; j_gene: TRBJ1-5; len: 16; CDR3aa: CASSERDRVWNQPQHF; CDR3nt: TGTGCCAGCAGTGAAAGGGACAGGGTATGGAATCAGCCCCAGCATTTT
abundance: few; v_gene: TRBV28; d_gene: .; j_gene: TRBJ2-3; len: 14; CDR3aa: CASSLIGSTDTQYF; CDR3nt: TGTGCCAGCAGTTTGATCGGGAGCACAGATACGCAGTATTTT
abundance: many; v_gene: TRBV7-2; d_gene: .; j_gene: TRBJ1-5; len: 14; CDR3aa: CASSPSGANQPQHF; CDR3nt: TGTGCCAGCAGCCCCTCAGGGGCCAATCAGCCCCAGCATTTT
abundance: .; v_gene: TRBV11-1; d_gene: TRBD2; j_gene: TRBJ2-5; len: 15; CDR3aa: CASSLGTSGQETQYF; CDR3nt: TGTGCCAGCAGCTTGGGGACTAGCGGACAAGAGACCCAGTACTTC
abundance: .; v_gene: TRBV28; d_gene: .; j_gene: TRBJ2-3; len: 13; CDR3aa: CASREKGTDTQYF; CDR3nt: TGTGCCAGCAGAGAAAAGGGCACAGATACGCAGTATTTT
abundance: many; v_gene: TRBV6-2/TRBV6-3; d_gene: TRBD1; j_gene: TRBJ1-5; len: 15; CDR3aa: CASSPWNRGDQPQHF; CDR3nt: TGTGCCAGCAGTCCCTGGAACAGGGGGGATCAGCCCCAGCATTTT
abundance: many; v_gene: TRBV5-6; d_gene: TRBD1; j_gene: TRBJ1-2; len: 17; CDR3aa: CASSLAHFIRDRKSYTF; CDR3nt: TGTGCCAGCAGCTTAGCACACTTTATCCGGGACAGAAAGTCCTACACCTTC
abundance: many; v_gene: TRBV11-2; d_gene: .; j_gene: TRBJ2-7; len: 15; CDR3aa: CASSPRLVFSYEQYF; CDR3nt: TGTGCCAGCAGCCCCCGACTCGTATTCTCCTACGAGCAGTACTTC
abundance: few; v_gene: TRBV6-1; d_gene: TRBD2; j_gene: TRBJ2-3; len: 16; CDR3aa: CASRTLAGGSTDTQYF; CDR3nt: TGTGCCAGCAGGACACTAGCGGGGGGAAGCACAGATACGCAGTATTTT
abundance: few; v_gene: TRBV9; d_gene: TRBD2; j_gene: TRBJ2-3; len: 16; CDR3aa: CASSVSGGPSTDTQYF; CDR3nt: TGTGCCAGCAGCGTTAGCGGGGGCCCTAGCACAGATACGCAGTATTTT
abundance: many; v_gene: TRBV10-3; d_gene: .; j_gene: TRBJ2-3; len: 11; CDR3aa: CAISDPDTQYF; CDR3nt: TGTGCCATCAGTGATCCAGATACGCAGTATTTT
abundance: few; v_gene: TRBV10-2; d_gene: TRBD2; j_gene: TRBJ2-5; len: 15; CDR3aa: CASSASSGSGETQYF; CDR3nt: TGCGCCAGCAGTGCCTCTAGCGGGAGCGGAGAGACCCAGTACTTC
abundance: many; v_gene: TRBV9; d_gene: .; j_gene: TRBJ1-3; len: 17; CDR3aa: CASSVVPGTVSGNTIYF; CDR3nt: TGTGCCAGCAGCGTAGTTCCGGGAACGGTCTCTGGAAACACCATATATTTT
abundance: many; v_gene: TRBV5-5; d_gene: TRBD2; j_gene: TRBJ2-1; len: 15; CDR3aa: CASSLSTSGRFEQFF; CDR3nt: TGTGCCAGCAGCTTGTCGACTAGCGGGAGGTTTGAGCAGTTCTTC
abundance: .; v_gene: TRBV7-8; d_gene: .; j_gene: TRBJ2-7; len: 14; CDR3aa: CASSLASRNYEQYF; CDR3nt: TGTGCCAGCAGCTTAGCTAGCAGAAACTACGAGCAGTACTTC
abundance: few; v_gene: TRBV20-1; d_gene: .; j_gene: TRBJ1-6; len: 15; CDR3aa: CSARDSEGRNSPLHF; CDR3nt: TGCAGTGCTAGAGATAGTGAGGGGAGGAATTCACCCCTCCACTTT
abundance: few; v_gene: TRBV4-2; d_gene: .; j_gene: TRBJ1-1; len: 14; CDR3aa: CASSHPTGNTEAFF; CDR3nt: TGTGCCAGCAGCCACCCGACAGGGAACACTGAAGCTTTCTTT
abundance: few; v_gene: TRBV7-2; d_gene: .; j_gene: TRBJ2-4; len: 16; CDR3aa: CASSFSSGRAKNIQYF; CDR3nt: TGTGCCAGCAGCTTCTCGTCAGGGAGAGCCAAAAACATTCAGTACTTC
abundance: many; v_gene: TRBV28; d_gene: .; j_gene: TRBJ1-3; len: 14; CDR3aa: CASSNSGAGNTIYF; CDR3nt: TGTGCCAGCAGTAATTCGGGGGCCGGAAACACCATATATTTT
abundance: few; v_gene: TRBV30; d_gene: .; j_gene: TRBJ1-5; len: 13; CDR3aa: CAWSVKGEQPQHF; CDR3nt: TGTGCCTGGAGTGTAAAAGGGGAGCAGCCCCAGCATTTT
abundance: many; v_gene: TRBV25-1; d_gene: TRBD2; j_gene: TRBJ2-5; len: 16; CDR3aa: CASSAARLAEQETQYF; CDR3nt: TGTGCCAGCAGTGCCGCAAGACTAGCGGAGCAAGAGACCCAGTACTTC
abundance: .; v_gene: TRBV7-9; d_gene: .; j_gene: TRBJ1-1; len: 14; CDR3aa: CASSLEGGYTEAFF; CDR3nt: TGTGCCAGCAGCTTAGAGGGCGGCTACACTGAAGCTTTCTTT
abundance: .; v_gene: TRBV5-1; d_gene: .; j_gene: TRBJ1-1; len: 15; CDR3aa: CASSLGRGRNTEAFF; CDR3nt: TGCGCCAGCAGCTTGGGCAGGGGTAGAAACACTGAAGCTTTCTTT
abundance: .; v_gene: TRBV5-1; d_gene: .; j_gene: TRBJ2-3; len: 16; CDR3aa: CASSLGGRGSTDTQYF; CDR3nt: TGCGCCAGCAGCTTGGGAGGGCGGGGCAGCACAGATACGCAGTATTTT
abundance: many; v_gene: TRBV7-2; d_gene: .; j_gene: TRBJ1-1; len: 12; CDR3aa: CASSVMNTEAFF; CDR3nt: TGTGCCAGCAGCGTCATGAACACTGAAGCTTTCTTT
abundance: few; v_gene: TRBV18; d_gene: TRBD1; j_gene: TRBJ1-1; len: 13; CDR3aa: CASSPPAGGETFF; CDR3nt: TGTGCCAGCTCACCACCGGCAGGGGGTGAGACTTTCTTT
abundance: few; v_gene: TRBV2; d_gene: TRBD2; j_gene: TRBJ2-1; len: 14; CDR3aa: CASKGTSGNGEQFF; CDR3nt: TGTGCCAGCAAAGGGACTAGCGGGAACGGTGAGCAGTTCTTC